Each of the 9 T cell receptor beta chains below was sequenced from the same sample in a study of beta chain features in type 1 diabetes. The authors reverse transcribed all of the isolated RNA, so sequencing captured expressed TCRB transcripts. Data came from immunoSEQ multiplex PCR; TCRdb stores just in-frame clones and leaves some out. The sample holds around 500,000 clones, roughly an eighth seen once. Sequences were obtained from naive CD4+ T cells from blood. The receptors shown here come from a woman in her late teens or twenties in good health.

This rearrangement joins TRBV4-3 to TRBJ1-4, with a weak D call TRBD1 (5 bases). Germline V gene sequence: CDR1 LGHNA, CDR2 YSLEER. This CDR3 has 13 amino acids. V lost 3 bases and J 8 bases, leaving 10 bases between the germline ends. The CDR3 loop is CASSQGPEEKLFF. CDR3 DNA sequence: TGCGCCAGCAGCCAGGGGCCAGAAGAAAAACTGTTTTTT.

V is TRBV14 and J is TRBJ1-2, with no clear D. This CDR3 has 14 residues. Trimming took 0 bases from V and 8 from J, leaving 13 bases between them. Germline V gene data show CDR1 as SGHDN and CDR2 as FVKESK. CDR3 in DNA: TGTGCCAGCAGCCAAGATTGGGCAGCTGGGGGCTACACCTTC. Protein sequence: CASSQDWAAGGYTF. Full variable domain (remainder filled in from reference TRBV14 and TRBJ1-2): EAGVTQFPSHSVIEKGQTVTLRCDPISGHDNLYWYRRVMGKEIKFLLHFVKESKQDESGMPNNRFLAERTGGTYSTLKVQPAELEDSGVYFCASSQDWAAGGYTFGSGTRLTVV.

The V and J genes are TRBV14 and TRBJ2-7, with 9 bases identical to TRBD1. Germline CDR1 is SGHDN and CDR2 is FVKESK. Germline trimming cut 4 bases from V and 5 bases from J; bases unmatched to any gene: 9. CDR3 size: 15 residues. CDR3 in DNA: TGTGCCAGCAGCCCGCACCGGGACAGGGTAGACGAGCAGTACTTC. Protein sequence: CASSPHRDRVDEQYF.

The gene calls are TRBV7-2 and TRBJ2-7; 7 bases align to TRBD1. There are 13 residues in the CDR3. V shed 5 bases, J shed 9 bases, and the junction held 10 bases outside the gene matches. The V gene's germline CDR1 is SGHTA and CDR2 FQGNSA. The CDR3 sequence: CASSQRQGGAQYF. CDR3 DNA: TGTGCCAGCAGCCAAAGACAGGGCGGTGCGCAGTACTTC.

The sample holds a few counts of this clone. The rearrangement links TRBV2 to TRBJ2-7; the D gene is possibly TRBD2 (5 bases). In germline, CDR1 is SNHLY, CDR2 FYNNEI. CDR3 length: 13 amino acids. Deletions cut 2 bases from V and 7 bases from J, with 12 bases between. The CDR3 DNA reads TGTGCCAGCAGTGAAATGGACGGCGGGGAGCAGTACTTC. Translated, it gives CASSEMDGGEQYF.

The sample holds a few counts of this clone. This chain joins TRBV5-1 and TRBJ2-1; D ambiguous. V was trimmed by 3 bases and J by 0 bases, leaving 10 bases between them. The CDR3 contains 15 residues. Germline V gene data show CDR1 as SGHRS and CDR2 as YFSETQ. The CDR3 sequence is CASSSARSSYNEQFF. CDR3 sequence (DNA): TGCGCCAGCAGCTCGGCCCGTAGCTCCTACAATGAGCAGTTCTTC.

The rearrangement joins TRBV30 to TRBJ2-2; D gene ambiguous. The CDR3 is 13 residues long. Germline V gene lookup returns CDR1 GTSNPN and CDR2 SVGIG (reference sequence). With 3 bases removed from V and 6 bases from J, the gap between germline ends came to 11 bases. The CDR3 DNA is TGTGCCTGGAGGGACGAGGTCTCCGGGGAGCTGTTTTTT. It specifies CAWRDEVSGELFF.

In DNA form, the CDR3 reads TGCGCCAGCAGCCAACTCCAAGTGCAACAGGGCGGAGGTGGTGGCTACACCTTC. This codes for CASSQLQVQQGGGGGYTF. J is TRBJ1-2 and V is TRBV4-1; D possibly corresponds to TRBD1 (6 bases). This CDR3 has 18 amino acids. Trimming shortened V by 2 bases and J by 7 bases, and 26 bases separated the two germline ends. CDR1 is MGHRA, CDR2 YSYEKL, per germline.

This sequence joins TRBV2 and TRBJ2-5; TRBD2 matches 10 bases. CDR3 length equals 15 residues. Germline-derived CDR1 and CDR2 are SNHLY and FYNNEI. J lost 3 bases, V lost 9 bases, and 10 bases had no gene match. The CDR3 reads CARKHRSGREETQYF. CDR3 coding DNA: TGTGCCAGGAAACATAGAAGCGGGAGGGAAGAGACCCAGTACTTC.